The 13 T cell receptor beta chains reported below all come from one sample, sequenced in a study of cytomegalovirus exposure and HLA in healthy donors. This PCR relied on a set of 60 Vbeta primers and 13 Jbeta primers. Assay: immunoSEQ multiplex PCR; the TCRdb copy retains only in-frame clones and omits some. Here the sample spans some 110,000 clones, roughly 80% being singletons. The specimen sequenced was PBMCs. The receptors shown here come from a man aged 50-59 years in good health and CMV-seropositive.

This clone showed up just once. This sequence joins TRBV28 and TRBJ2-7, with TRBD1 matching over 7 bases. In germline, CDR1 is MDHEN, CDR2 SYDVKM. Trimming at V came to 5 bases and at J to 1 base, leaving 11 bases not matched to a gene. The CDR3 length is 16 residues. CDR3 in amino acids: CASSPPGQPLSYEQYF. The CDR3 region has the DNA TGTGCCAGCAGTCCCCCGGGACAGCCTTTATCCTACGAGCAGTACTTC.

The J gene is TRBJ2-7, the V gene TRBV5-6; 7 nucleotides agree with TRBD1. CDR3 size: 15 residues. J lost 5 bases, V lost 3 bases, and 11 bases had no gene match. Germline CDR1 SGHDT, CDR2 YYEEEE. CDR3 residues: CASSSVDRATHEQYF. The DNA for the CDR3 is TGTGCCAGCAGCTCAGTAGACAGGGCCACTCACGAGCAGTACTTC.

The genes are TRBV28 and TRBJ1-6; 11 positions agree with TRBD1. Germline lookup yields CDR1 MDHEN and CDR2 SYDVKM. J was trimmed by 0 bases and V by 5 bases; bases with no gene match: 3. The CDR3 consists of 17 residues. CDR3 DNA: TGTGCCAGCAGTGGGGGGACAGGGGGCTCCTATAATTCACCCCTCCACTTT. Its translation: CASSGGTGGSYNSPLHF. Variable domain in full (rest from reference TRBV28 and TRBJ1-6): DVKVTQSSRYLVKRTGEKVFLECVQDMDHENMFWYRQDPGLGLRLIYFSYDVKMKEKGDIPEGYSVSREKKERFSLILESASTNQTSMYLCASSGGTGGSYNSPLHFGNGTRLTVT.

This chain connects TRBV13 to TRBJ2-5, with 8 bases fitting TRBD1. Germline V gene lookup returns CDR1 PRHDT and CDR2 FYEKMQ (reference sequence). This CDR3 has 15 residues. The junction had 11 bases not matched to a gene; V was cut back by 5 bases and J by 6 bases. This chain's CDR3 is CASSPQSDRVKTQYF. As DNA, the CDR3 is TGTGCCAGCAGCCCCCAATCGGACAGGGTTAAGACCCAGTACTTC.

The chain couples TRBV29-1 to TRBJ2-5, with TRBD2 matching over 9 bases. CDR1 and CDR2 from the germline V gene are SQVTM and ANQGSEA. The CDR3 sequence is 20 residues long. V shed 5 bases and J 0 bases; nucleotides not matched to a gene: 22. CDR3 bases: TGCAGCGTTCGAGTAGCGGGGGCAAACAGAGGCCTTAAGTACCAAGAGACCCAGTACTTC. The encoded protein is CSVRVAGANRGLKYQETQYF.

The J gene is TRBJ2-2, the V gene TRBV7-7; 9 bases match TRBD2. With V trimmed by 5 bases and J by 1 base, 5 bases remained unmatched. Germline CDR1 SSHAT, CDR2 FNYEAQ (reference sequence). CDR3 length equals 16 residues. The CDR3 bases are TGTGCCAGCAGCCTGACTAGCGGACTGAACACCGGGGAGCTGTTTTTT. It encodes CASSLTSGLNTGELFF.

V is TRBV28 and J is TRBJ1-5; 9 bases map to TRBD1. The CDR3 runs to 20 residues. The J segment lost 0 bases and the V segment lost 2 bases, leaving 14 bases of the junction unmatched. CDR1 and CDR2 from the germline V gene are MDHEN and SYDVKM. The CDR3 loop is CASSLEGDRASTFSNQPQHF. CDR3 sequence (DNA): TGTGCCAGCAGTTTAGAAGGGGACAGGGCCTCTACCTTTAGCAATCAGCCCCAGCATTTT.

This sequence joins TRBV15 and TRBJ1-6; the D is unclear. The germline V gene encodes CDR1 LNHNV and CDR2 YYDKDF (reference sequence). CDR3 length equals 14 residues. Trimming took 6 bases from V and 12 from J, leaving 18 bases between them. The DNA of the CDR3 is TGTGCCACCAGTACGGGCGGGGAACTTGTACCCCTCCACTTT. This codes for CATSTGGELVPLHF.

The chain couples TRBV2 to TRBJ2-2; tentative D call: TRBD2 (5 bases). The CDR3 loop spans 15 amino acids. Germline V gene data show CDR1 as SNHLY and CDR2 as FYNNEI. V lost 1 base to trimming and J lost 3 bases, with 9 bases between them. The CDR3 loop is CASSEVPGYTGELFF. The CDR3 bases are TGTGCCAGCAGTGAAGTCCCGGGATACACCGGGGAGCTGTTTTTT.

In DNA form, the CDR3 reads TGTGCCAGTAACGGTCAGGGAAGCTCCTACGAGCAGTACTTC. Translating it yields CASNGQGSSYEQYF. V usage is TRBV2 and J usage is TRBJ2-7; D might be TRBD1 (5 bases). The germline CDR1 and CDR2 sequences are SNHLY and FYNNEI. V lost 9 bases, J lost 0 bases, and 15 bases lay in between. CDR3 length: 14 residues.

For the CDR3, the DNA is TGTGCCAGCAGCTCGCAGGGGGATGAGCAGTTCTTC. This translates into CASSSQGDEQFF. This chain links TRBV25-1 with TRBJ2-1; the match to TRBD1 covers 7 bases. Trimming took 6 bases from V and 8 from J; bases not matched to a gene: 4. From germline, CDR1 is MGHDK and CDR2 SYGVNS. This CDR3 is 12 amino acids long.

V gene TRBV7-2 combines with J gene TRBJ2-5; D not certain. CDR3 length: 14 residues. V lost 1 base, J lost 4 bases, and 10 bases lay in between. From germline, CDR1 is SGHTA and CDR2 FQGNSA. CDR3 residues: CASSLDQTRETQYF. In nucleotides, the CDR3 is TGTGCCAGCAGCTTAGATCAGACTCGAGAGACCCAGTACTTC.

This chain connects TRBV25-1 to TRBJ2-7; TRBD1 aligns across 9 bases. V shed 4 bases and J 6 bases; nucleotides not matched to a gene: 10. The CDR3 runs 15 residues. Germline V gene sequence: CDR1 MGHDK, CDR2 SYGVNS. The CDR3 protein is CASSAPGQGSPEQYF. The DNA of the CDR3 is TGTGCCAGCAGTGCTCCGGGACAGGGATCCCCCGAGCAGTACTTC.